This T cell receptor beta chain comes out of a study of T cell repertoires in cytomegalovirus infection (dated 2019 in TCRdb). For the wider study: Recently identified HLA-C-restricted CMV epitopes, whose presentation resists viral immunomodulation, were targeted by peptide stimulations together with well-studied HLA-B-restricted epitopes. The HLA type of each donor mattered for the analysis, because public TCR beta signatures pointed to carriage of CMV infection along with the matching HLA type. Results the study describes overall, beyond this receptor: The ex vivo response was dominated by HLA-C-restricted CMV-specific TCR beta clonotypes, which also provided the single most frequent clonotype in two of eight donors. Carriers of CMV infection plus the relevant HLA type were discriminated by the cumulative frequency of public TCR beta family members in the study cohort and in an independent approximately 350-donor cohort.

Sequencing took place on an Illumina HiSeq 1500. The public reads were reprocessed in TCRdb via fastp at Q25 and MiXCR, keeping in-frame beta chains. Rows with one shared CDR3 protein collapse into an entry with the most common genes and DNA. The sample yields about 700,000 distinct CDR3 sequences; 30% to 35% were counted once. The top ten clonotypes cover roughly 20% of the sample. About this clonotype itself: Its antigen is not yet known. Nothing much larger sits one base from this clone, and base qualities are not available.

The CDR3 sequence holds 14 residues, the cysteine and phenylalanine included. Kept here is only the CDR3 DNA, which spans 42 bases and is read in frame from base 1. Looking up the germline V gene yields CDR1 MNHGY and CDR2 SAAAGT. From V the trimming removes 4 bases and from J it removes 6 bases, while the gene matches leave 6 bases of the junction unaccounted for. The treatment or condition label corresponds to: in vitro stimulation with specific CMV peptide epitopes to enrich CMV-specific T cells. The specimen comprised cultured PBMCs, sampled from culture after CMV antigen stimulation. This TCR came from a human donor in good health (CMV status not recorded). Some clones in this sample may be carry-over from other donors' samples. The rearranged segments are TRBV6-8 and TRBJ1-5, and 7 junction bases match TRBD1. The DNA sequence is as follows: TGTGCCAGCAGTTGGGGAACAGGGGCTCAGCCCCAGCATTTT. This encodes CASSWGTGAQPQHF.